This TCR beta chain was recovered during a study of spatial heterogeneity in lung cancer. This clonotype has a handful of counts. Germline assignment: CDR1 SEHNR and CDR2 FQNEAQ (reference sequence). J gave up 4 bases and V 5 bases, and 4 bases lay outside the gene matches. This CDR3 has 15 amino acids. Time point specified: blood at routine non-recurrence follow-up after resection. Extraction of whole RNA from tumor, nontumor lung or frozen PBMC preceded unsorted sequencing. MiXCR was run by TCRdb on the 5' RACE reads, yielding one entry per CDR3 protein. Counted here are roughly 120,000 distinct CDR3 sequences, about 12% occurring once; the ten biggest clones make up approximately 15%.

The chain employs TRBV7-9 and TRBJ2-6; TRBD1 matches 8 bases. The source was PBMCs, collected at follow-up. This TCR came from a male donor with early-stage non-small cell lung cancer. CDR3 sequence reads: CASSPGTGGANVLTF. The CDR3 nucleotides are TGTGCCAGCAGCCCGGGGACAGGCGGGGCCAACGTCCTGACTTTC.